This TCR beta chain was identified in a study of blood T cell repertoires in COVID-19. V shed 4 bases, J shed 4 bases, and the junction held 12 bases outside the gene matches. Germline assignment: CDR1 SGDLS and CDR2 YYNGEE. The CDR3 contains 16 residues. Profiled with immunoSEQ multiplex PCR; TCRdb holds only in-frame clones, not every one. The table records hundreds of thousands of clones, approximately 91% of them present only once. Participants' reported clinical history set cohort assignment. Recovered status applied to Cohort 3 donors who had two consecutive negative PCRs. It also applied to those with clearance or with symptom resolution.

Specimen: PBMCs or T cells enriched from blood (not recorded which). The receptor comes from a woman aged 40 to 50 who had recovered from COVID-19. This chain links TRBV9 with TRBJ2-3; TRBD2 matches 7 bases. The CDR3 nucleotides read TGTGCCAGCAGCCCCCGAGAGTGGGGGAGGGCAGATACGCAGTATTTT. It specifies CASSPREWGRADTQYF. The full variable domain, rest sourced from reference TRBV9 and TRBJ2-3, is DSGVTQTPKHLITATGQRVTLRCSPRSGDLSVYWYQQSLDQGLQFLIQYYNGEERAKGNILERFSAQQFPDLHSELNLSSLELGDSALYFCASSPREWGRADTQYFGPGTRLTVL.